This TCR beta chain was sequenced in a study of blood T cell repertoires in COVID-19 (dated by TCRdb to 2019 to 2021). Turning to the overall study: The collaborator samples originated in the United States, Italy and Spain and spanned the acute and convalescent phases of COVID-19. The prospective study material was composed of cDNA or gDNA derived from T cells, B-cell-depleted T cells, or PBMCs. The dataset comprised deeply sampled blood TCRbeta repertoires from subjects exposed to, actively infected with, or recovered from COVID-19. The repertoires were made available in a free public database intended to serve as a resource for research on the immune response to SARS-CoV-2. The samples were drawn from the first 160 participants of the ongoing ImmuneRACE study and from 1,254 subjects provided by 6 global collaborators. Nearly every sample came with metadata listing a de-identified subject ID, COVID-19 status, age in years and sex. Where available, HLA class I and class II types were obtained from metadata supplied by the sample provider rather than from assay-based typing.

Spanning cysteine to phenylalanine, the CDR3 consists of 15 amino acids. Only the CDR3 region is kept as DNA, spanning 45 bases read in frame from base 1. CDR1 and CDR2 (SGHTA, FQGNSA) derive from the germline V gene. Trimming takes 4 bases from V and 2 bases from J, and the germline ends sit 12 bases apart. Each collaborating institution followed its own protocols to collect whole blood in K2EDTA tubes. For TCRbeta analysis, collaborator samples were shipped as frozen whole blood, as isolated PBMCs, or as DNA extracted from either sample type. TCRbeta CDR3 regions were amplified from genomic DNA using the immunoSEQ Assay, a bias-controlled multiplex PCR. In the original analysis: Within the assay, amplification of reference gene primers was used to estimate how many nucleated cells each sample contained. Sequence reads were collapsed and filtered to measure the absolute abundance of every unique TCRbeta CDR3 rearrangement. For each sample, productive Simpson clonality was calculated as the square root of Simpson's diversity index over productive rearrangements. TCRdb holds this immuneACCESS table with in-frame rearrangements only. Some clones are missing; in checked studies, unresolved V genes explain under half, and the rest has no known cause. V and J calls and clone size follow that table, whereas D and trimming were derived from the DNA. This sample holds more than 95,000 clones; about 86% were observed only once. About 40% of the sample comes from the top ten.

General findings and caveats noted by the study authors: How much clinical and demographic metadata was included differed by source and by participant, and the metadata was provided uncurated.

About this clone itself: The clone's antigen remains unknown. No base quality values were provided; no much bigger clone lies one nucleotide off.

The receptor was isolated from an elderly man with acute or convalescent COVID-19. Recombination joined TRBV7-2 with TRBJ1-3; TRBD1 is possibly the D segment (5 matching bases). Specimen: peripheral blood. The DNA sequence follows: TGTGCCAGCAGCTCGCAGGGCCTCCCTGGAAACACCATATATTTT. Its translation reads: CASSSQGLPGNTIYF.